This TCR beta chain was recovered during a study of glioma-infiltrating T cells. A word on this clonotype: What it recognizes is unknown.

The CDR3 has 16 residues. The J segment lost 3 bases and the V segment lost 4 bases, leaving 7 bases of the junction unmatched. From germline, CDR1 is MNHEY and CDR2 SVGEGT. Whole-study findings and limits: Non-neoplastic patients had below-expected tissue-blood divergence, while all gliomas exceeded expectation. Very few CDR3 sequences were shared between tissue and blood.

TCR alpha and beta CDR3 regions were amplified from RNA using iRepertoire nested multiplex PCR. Tissue mRNA or PBMC total RNA, about 90-450 ng, went into one-step reverse transcription and amplification. TCRdb re-called the multiplex PCR reads through MiXCR, storing one row per CDR3 protein. In the table there are about 190,000 distinct CDR3 sequences, approximately 30% of which are singletons. Sequences were obtained from glioma tissue, nonneoplastic brain tissue, or PBMCs (not recorded which). This sequence was found in a human donor with low-grade glioma or glioblastoma, undergoing nonglioma brain surgery, or in good health (not recorded which). V is TRBV6-2 or TRBV6-3 and J is TRBJ2-3; 10 nucleotides line up with TRBD2. CDR3 amino acids: CASSSVASGSTDTQYF. In DNA, the CDR3 is TGTGCCAGCAGTTCGGTAGCTAGCGGGAGTACAGATACGCAGTATTTT.